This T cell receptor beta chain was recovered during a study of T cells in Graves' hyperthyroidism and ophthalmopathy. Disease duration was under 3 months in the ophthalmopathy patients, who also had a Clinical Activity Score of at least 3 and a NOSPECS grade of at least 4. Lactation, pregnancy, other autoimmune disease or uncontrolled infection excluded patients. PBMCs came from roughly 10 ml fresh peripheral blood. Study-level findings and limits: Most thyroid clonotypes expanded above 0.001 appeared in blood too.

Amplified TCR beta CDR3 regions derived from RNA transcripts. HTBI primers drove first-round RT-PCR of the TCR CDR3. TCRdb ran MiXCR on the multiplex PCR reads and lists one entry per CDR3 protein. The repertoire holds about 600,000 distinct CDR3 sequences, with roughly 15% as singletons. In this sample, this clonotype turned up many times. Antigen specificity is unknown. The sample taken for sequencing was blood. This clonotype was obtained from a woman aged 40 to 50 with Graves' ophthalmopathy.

The CDR3 sequence: CASSRTSGGYTF. CDR3 DNA sequence: TGTGCCAGCAGCCGGACAAGCGGTGGCTACACCTTC. The chain employs TRBV3-1 and TRBJ1-2; a possible D gene is TRBD1 (5 bases). Trimming removed 4 bases at V and 7 bases at J, with 10 bases between. The CDR3 has 12 amino acids. Germline V gives CDR1 LGHDT, CDR2 YNNKEL (reference sequence).